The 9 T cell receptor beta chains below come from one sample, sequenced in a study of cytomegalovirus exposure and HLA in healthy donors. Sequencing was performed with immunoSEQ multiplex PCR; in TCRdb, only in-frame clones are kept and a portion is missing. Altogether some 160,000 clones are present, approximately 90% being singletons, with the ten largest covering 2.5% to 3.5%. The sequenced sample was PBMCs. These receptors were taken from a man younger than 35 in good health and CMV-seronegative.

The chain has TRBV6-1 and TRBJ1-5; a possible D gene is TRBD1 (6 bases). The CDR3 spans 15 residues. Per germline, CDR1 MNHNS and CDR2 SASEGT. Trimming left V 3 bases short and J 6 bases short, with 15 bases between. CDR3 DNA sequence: TGTGCCAGCAGTGACTATCAGGGGATGGGTCAGCCCCAGCATTTT. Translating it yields CASSDYQGMGQPQHF.

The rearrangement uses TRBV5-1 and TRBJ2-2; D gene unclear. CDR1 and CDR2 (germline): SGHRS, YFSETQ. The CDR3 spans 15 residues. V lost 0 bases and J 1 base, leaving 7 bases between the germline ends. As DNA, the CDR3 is TGCGCCAGCAGCTTGGTGTCACAGAACACCGGGGAGCTGTTTTTT. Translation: CASSLVSQNTGELFF.

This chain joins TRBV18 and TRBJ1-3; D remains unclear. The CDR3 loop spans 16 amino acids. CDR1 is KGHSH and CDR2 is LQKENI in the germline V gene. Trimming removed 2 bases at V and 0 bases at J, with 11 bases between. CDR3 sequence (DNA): TGTGCCAGCTCACCATACGAGACTCACTCTGGAAACACCATATATTTT. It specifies CASSPYETHSGNTIYF.

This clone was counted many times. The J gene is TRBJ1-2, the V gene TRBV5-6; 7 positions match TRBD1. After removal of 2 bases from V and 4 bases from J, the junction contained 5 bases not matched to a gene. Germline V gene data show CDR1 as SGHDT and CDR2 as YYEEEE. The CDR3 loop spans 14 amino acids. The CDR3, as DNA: TGTGCCAGCAGCTTTGGACAGGCCCTCTATGGCTACACCTTC. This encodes CASSFGQALYGYTF.

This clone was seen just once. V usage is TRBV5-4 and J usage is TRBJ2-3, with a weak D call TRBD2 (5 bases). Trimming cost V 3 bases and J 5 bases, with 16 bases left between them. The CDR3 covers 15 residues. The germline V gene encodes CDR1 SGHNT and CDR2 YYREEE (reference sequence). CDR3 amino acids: CASSSQGRTEDTQYF. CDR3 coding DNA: TGTGCCAGCAGCTCCCAAGGGAGAACAGAAGATACGCAGTATTTT.

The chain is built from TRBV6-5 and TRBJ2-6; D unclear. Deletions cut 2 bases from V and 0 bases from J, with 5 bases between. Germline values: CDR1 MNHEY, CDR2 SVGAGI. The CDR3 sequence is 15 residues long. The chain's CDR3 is CASSYTYSGANVLTF. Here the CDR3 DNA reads TGTGCCAGCAGTTACACTTACTCTGGGGCCAACGTCCTGACTTTC.

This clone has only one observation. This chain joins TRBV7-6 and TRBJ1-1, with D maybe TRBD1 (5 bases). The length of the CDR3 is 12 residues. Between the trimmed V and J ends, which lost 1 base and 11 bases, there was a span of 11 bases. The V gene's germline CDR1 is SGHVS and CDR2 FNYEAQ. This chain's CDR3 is CASSLEGWGAFF. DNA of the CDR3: TGTGCCAGCAGCTTAGAGGGGTGGGGCGCTTTCTTT.

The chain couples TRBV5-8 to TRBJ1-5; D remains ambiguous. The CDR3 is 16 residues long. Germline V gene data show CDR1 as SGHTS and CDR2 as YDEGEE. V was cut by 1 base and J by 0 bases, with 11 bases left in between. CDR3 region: CASSLWAGNSNQPQHF. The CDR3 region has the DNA TGTGCCAGCAGCTTGTGGGCAGGCAATAGCAATCAGCCCCAGCATTTT.

Written as DNA, the CDR3 is TGTGCCAGCAGTTTATCGGGACACCAGCCCCAGCATTTT. Encoded protein: CASSLSGHQPQHF. The rearrangement links TRBV27 to TRBJ1-5; possibly TRBD1 for D (6 bases). The CDR3 extends over 13 amino acids. The V gene lost 0 bases and the J gene lost 7 bases, with 7 bases spanning the gap. Germline V gene data show CDR1 as MNHEY and CDR2 as SMNVEV (reference sequence).